This entry lists 24 T cell receptor beta chains sequenced from one sample in a study of control samples from healthy donors and cancer patients. Libraries were prepared by immunoSEQ multiplex PCR; TCRdb keeps only in-frame clonotypes and omits some of them. The data contain roughly 84,000 clones, 91% of them seen just once; the ten biggest clones take up around 17%. The sample consisted of blood. Receptors were obtained from a man aged 45-65 years in good health.

The chain uses TRBV5-4 and TRBJ1-4, with 8 nucleotides matching TRBD1. CDR1 is SGHNT and CDR2 is YYREEE in the germline V gene (reference sequence). The J segment lost 6 bases and the V segment lost 0 bases, leaving 4 bases of the junction unmatched. This CDR3 is 15 amino acids long. The CDR3 DNA reads as TGTGCCAGCAGCTTGGCCGGGGACAGGTATGAAAAACTGTTTTTT. Encoded protein: CASSLAGDRYEKLFF.

This rearrangement joins TRBV11-2 to TRBJ2-1, with a possible D match to TRBD2 (5 bases). The CDR3 has 15 amino acids. V lost 2 bases to trimming and J lost 8 bases, with 16 bases between them. CDR1 and CDR2 (germline): SGHAT, FQNNGV. CDR3: CASSLPPTTRDEQFF. CDR3 DNA sequence: TGTGCCAGCAGCTTACCCCCGACAACTAGGGATGAGCAGTTCTTC.

The chain recombines TRBV7-2 with TRBJ2-1; D is perhaps TRBD1 (5 bases). The CDR3 contains 14 residues. V was clipped by 1 base and J by 5 bases, with 9 bases between them. In germline, CDR1 is SGHTA, CDR2 FQGNSA. The CDR3 bases are TGTGCCAGCAGCTTAGACCAGGGCAACAATGAGCAGTTCTTC. The encoded protein is CASSLDQGNNEQFF.

The chain joins TRBV9 to TRBJ2-5, with 7 positions matching TRBD1. Germline V CDR1 and CDR2: SGDLS, YYNGEE. Losses at the gene ends were 0 bases for V and 4 bases for J; bases not matched to a gene: 6. The CDR3 is 15 amino acids. In DNA form, the CDR3 reads TGTGCCAGCAGCGTAGGACAGGGATTAGGAGAGACCCAGTACTTC. Translation gives CASSVGQGLGETQYF.

This sequence joins TRBV5-4 and TRBJ1-1; D possibly corresponds to TRBD1 (6 bases). Germline CDR1 is SGHNT and CDR2 is YYREEE (reference sequence). This CDR3 region has 15 residues. V was pared by 2 bases and J by 7 bases, with 18 bases between. The CDR3 is CASSFETPGHLEAFF. DNA for the CDR3: TGTGCCAGCAGCTTTGAGACTCCGGGACACCTTGAAGCTTTCTTT.

This chain joins TRBV7-2 and TRBJ1-1; D unresolved. The CDR3 is made up of 14 amino acids. Germline CDR1 reads SGHTA; CDR2 reads FQGNSA. V lost 4 bases and J 0 bases, leaving 9 bases between the germline ends. CDR3 sequence: CASSYTLMNTEAFF. CDR3 nucleotide sequence: TGTGCCAGCAGCTATACTCTTATGAACACTGAAGCTTTCTTT.

The rearrangement links TRBV18 to TRBJ1-2; weak D call: TRBD1 (6 bases). Germline CDR1 is KGHSH and CDR2 is LQKENI. This CDR3 comprises 17 residues. V was cut by 1 base and J by 3 bases, with 18 bases left in between. This CDR3 is CASSPLLAMGGDYGYTF. The CDR3 DNA sequence: TGTGCCAGCTCACCACTACTTGCGATGGGGGGCGACTATGGCTACACCTTC.

This rearrangement joins TRBV27 to TRBJ2-2; D unresolved. The CDR3 totals 16 residues. Looked up from germline, CDR1 is MNHEY and CDR2 is SMNVEV (reference sequence). Trimming removed 4 bases at V and 0 bases at J, with 12 bases between. CDR3 bases: TGTGCCAGCAGTTCCTCCTCGGGCTCGAACACCGGGGAGCTGTTTTTT. This codes for CASSSSSGSNTGELFF.

This chain uses TRBV12-5 with TRBJ1-5, with D uncertain. Per germline, CDR1 LGHNT and CDR2 FRNRAP. V was shortened by 6 bases and J by 3 bases, with 12 bases between the two germline ends. The CDR3 has 14 amino acids. The CDR3 DNA reads TGTGCTAGTGGCCCTGATGGGGTCAATCAGCCCCAGCATTTT. Translating gives CASGPDGVNQPQHF.

The chain joins TRBV30 to TRBJ2-1; D not resolved. The CDR3 is 13 amino acids. Germline V gives CDR1 GTSNPN, CDR2 SVGIG (reference sequence). V lost 0 bases, J lost 5 bases, and 8 bases lay in between. The CDR3 spells CAWSVIQNNEQFF. In DNA, the CDR3 is TGTGCCTGGAGTGTCATCCAGAACAATGAGCAGTTCTTC.

V is TRBV5-4 and J is TRBJ2-2; 12 nucleotides align to TRBD2. V shed 3 bases, J shed 2 bases, and the junction held 5 bases outside the gene matches. The CDR3 is made up of 17 amino acids. The germline CDR1 and CDR2 sequences are SGHNT and YYREEE (reference sequence). The CDR3 sequence is CASSSLAGGTNTGELFF. CDR3 nucleotides: TGTGCCAGCAGCTCACTAGCGGGGGGCACAAACACCGGGGAGCTGTTTTTT.

Written as DNA, the CDR3 is TGTGCCAGCAGCTCCACCTACGAGCAGTACTTC. Translating it yields CASSSTYEQYF. This chain links TRBV7-8 with TRBJ2-7, with D unclear. The germline gives CDR1 SGHVS, CDR2 FQNEAQ. The CDR3 is 11 residues long. V lost 4 bases to trimming and J lost 2 bases, with 3 bases between them.

The V call is TRBV6-6, the J call TRBJ2-7, with 7 nucleotides matching TRBD1. With 8 bases clipped from V and 6 bases from J, the junction kept 7 bases outside the gene matches. The CDR3 sequence is 12 residues long. In germline, CDR1 is MNHNY, CDR2 SVGAGI (reference sequence). The CDR3 DNA follows: TGTGCCAGCGGACAGGTGCGAGGCGAGCAGTACTTC. Its protein is CASGQVRGEQYF.

V gene TRBV19 combines with J gene TRBJ1-6; the D gene is possibly TRBD1 (5 bases). The CDR3 sequence is 13 residues long. Germline V gene data show CDR1 as LNHDA and CDR2 as SQIVND (reference sequence). V was clipped by 10 bases and J by 7 bases, with 14 bases between them. CDR3 in DNA: TGTGCCACCGGGACGGGCCACAATTCACCCCTCCACTTT. It codes for CATGTGHNSPLHF.

The chain combines TRBV18 with TRBJ2-7; 8 bases are shared with TRBD1. This CDR3 is built from 13 residues. Trimming took 6 bases from V and 7 from J; bases not matched to a gene: 8. Per germline, CDR1 KGHSH and CDR2 LQKENI. DNA of the CDR3: TGTGCCAGCTCCCGCGACAGGGGTGAAGAGCAGTACTTC. Translating it yields CASSRDRGEEQYF. Filled out from reference TRBV18 and TRBJ2-7, the complete variable domain reads NAGVMQNPRHLVRRRGQEARLRCSPMKGHSHVYWYRQLPEEGLKFMVYLQKENIIDESGMPKERFSAEFPKEGPSILRIQQVVRGDSAAYFCASSRDRGEEQYFGPGTRLTVT.

The J gene is TRBJ1-5, the V gene TRBV12-3 or TRBV12-4, with D maybe TRBD1 (5 bases). The CDR3 totals 13 residues. V was shortened by 4 bases and J by 3 bases, with 7 bases between the two germline ends. The CDR3: CASSSGLNQPQHF. CDR3 nucleotide sequence: TGTGCCAGCAGTTCAGGGCTCAATCAGCCCCAGCATTTT.

The chain links TRBV11-2 to TRBJ1-5; D remains ambiguous. Germline-derived CDR1 and CDR2 are SGHAT and FQNNGV. The ends were cut back, 0 bases at V and 1 base at J, with 7 bases in the middle. CDR3 length equals 15 residues. CDR3 coding DNA: TGTGCCAGCAGCTTAGAGGGCCAGAGCAATCAGCCCCAGCATTTT. Its translation: CASSLEGQSNQPQHF.

The V and J genes are TRBV7-9 and TRBJ1-5, with no clear D. The germline V gene has CDR1 SEHNR and CDR2 FQNEAQ (reference sequence). This CDR3 comprises 15 residues. V lost 4 bases, J lost 5 bases, and 15 bases lay in between. CDR3 region: CASSSWTAEHQPQHF. The CDR3 coding sequence is TGTGCCAGCAGCTCATGGACTGCTGAGCATCAGCCCCAGCATTTT.

The rearrangement joins TRBV18 to TRBJ2-3, with D possibly being TRBD1 (7 bases). The CDR3 is 15 amino acids. Germline V gene data show CDR1 as KGHSH and CDR2 as LQKENI. V shed 0 bases and J shed 4 bases, with 11 bases lying between them. The CDR3 region has the DNA TGTGCCAGCTCACCACCGGACAGGAGGGCAGATACGCAGTATTTT. The encoded protein is CASSPPDRRADTQYF. The complete variable domain, with remaining parts taken from reference TRBV18 and TRBJ2-3, reads NAGVMQNPRHLVRRRGQEARLRCSPMKGHSHVYWYRQLPEEGLKFMVYLQKENIIDESGMPKERFSAEFPKEGPSILRIQQVVRGDSAAYFCASSPPDRRADTQYFGPGTRLTVL.

V and J are TRBV4-3 and TRBJ1-2; D is uncertain. Germline V CDR1 and CDR2: LGHNA, YSLEER. The CDR3 totals 15 residues. Trimming cost V 1 base and J 0 bases, with 9 bases left between them. The CDR3 loop reads CASSQAGLANYGYTF. As DNA, the CDR3 is TGCGCCAGCAGCCAAGCCGGCTTAGCTAACTATGGCTACACCTTC.

The chain carries TRBV29-1 and TRBJ2-2; TRBD1 is a possible D gene (5 bases). Per germline, CDR1 SQVTM and CDR2 ANQGSEA. CDR3 size: 11 residues. Trimming took 7 bases from V and 10 from J, leaving 13 bases between them. The CDR3 DNA reads TGCAGCGCTTTCCAGGGTGTGGAGCTGTTTTTT. This sequence encodes CSAFQGVELFF.

V and J are TRBV5-1 and TRBJ1-3, with no clear D. V dropped 1 base and J dropped 4 bases, with 9 bases sitting between them. Germline lookup yields CDR1 SGHRS and CDR2 YFSETQ. The CDR3 is made up of 14 amino acids. The CDR3 is CASSLPGKGNTIYF. CDR3 sequence (DNA): TGCGCCAGCAGCTTGCCCGGGAAGGGAAACACCATATATTTT.

This chain joins TRBV29-1 and TRBJ1-3; D is uncertain. Trimming shortened V by 7 bases and J by 0 bases, and 7 bases separated the two germline ends. CDR1 is SQVTM, CDR2 ANQGSEA, per germline. The CDR3 consists of 12 residues. The chain's CDR3 is CSAKNSGNTIYF. CDR3 DNA: TGCAGCGCAAAGAACTCTGGAAACACCATATATTTT.

This clone was detected only once. The CDR3 nucleotides are TGTGCCAGTAGTATACGGACAGATAGGAATCAGCCCCAGCATTTT. As protein: CASSIRTDRNQPQHF. The gene calls are TRBV19 and TRBJ1-5; possibly TRBD1 for D (6 bases). The germline CDR1 and CDR2 sequences are LNHDA and SQIVND (reference sequence). The CDR3 sequence is 15 residues long. The V end lost 2 bases, the J end lost 4 bases, and 12 bases lay between the germline ends.